This TCR beta chain was sequenced in a study of blood T cell repertoires in COVID-19 (dated by TCRdb to 2018 to 2020). Regarding the complete study: The collaborator samples originated in the United States, Italy and Spain and spanned the acute and convalescent phases of COVID-19. The material from the prospective study consisted of cDNA or gDNA derived from T cells, B-cell-depleted T cells, or PBMCs. Deeply sampled blood TCRbeta repertoires from subjects exposed to, actively infected with, or recovered from COVID-19 were included in the dataset. The repertoires were released in a freely available public database intended as a resource for research on the immune response to SARS-CoV-2. The samples were drawn from two sources: the first 160 participants of the ongoing ImmuneRACE study, and 1,000 to 1,500 subjects contributed by 6 global collaborators. Sample metadata almost always included a de-identified subject ID, COVID-19 status, age in years and sex. Where available, HLA class I and class II types were obtained from metadata supplied by the sample provider rather than from assay-based typing. Results the study describes overall, beyond this receptor: The amount of clinical and demographic metadata varied by source and participant and was provided uncurated.

The germline V gene yields MGHRA for CDR1 and YSYEKL for CDR2. Deletion took 1 base off V and 2 bases off J, with a span of 11 bases between the germline ends. Counted from cysteine to phenylalanine, this CDR3 has 15 amino acids. Only the CDR3 DNA stays, 45 bases, in frame from base 1. Remarks on this clone: Its antigen is currently not known. No qualities accompany the bases; no much larger clone lies one base away.

The immunoSEQ Assay, a bias-controlled multiplex PCR, was used to amplify TCRbeta CDR3 regions from genomic DNA. For the original study's pipeline: The number of nucleated cells in each sample was estimated by amplification of reference gene primers within the assay. To quantify the absolute abundance of each unique TCRbeta CDR3 rearrangement, sequence reads were collapsed and filtered. For each sample, productive Simpson clonality was calculated by taking the square root of Simpson's diversity index across productive rearrangements. What TCRdb holds here is the immuneACCESS table cut down to in-frame rearrangements. Part of the clones is not present; checked against another copy, under half of the missing clones reflect an unresolved V gene, and the others are unexplained. V and J calls and clone size are given by that table; D and trimming were obtained from the DNA. The sample table lists tens of thousands of clones, 80% to 95% of them with a count of one. The ten largest clones take up approximately 6% of the sample.

Collaborating institutions collected whole blood in K2EDTA tubes following their own protocols. For TCRbeta analysis, collaborators shipped samples as frozen whole blood, isolated PBMCs, or DNA extracted from either of those sample types. The receptor was isolated from a human donor in a cohort sampled during active COVID-19. The chain joins TRBV4-1 to TRBJ2-5; TRBD1 might be the D gene, on 6 matching bases. The sample consisted of peripheral blood. The nucleotide sequence is TGCGCCAGCAGCCAAGTGGGGGCCCTACAAGAGACCCAGTACTTC. Its translation reads: CASSQVGALQETQYF.